This TCR beta chain emerged from a study of blood T cell repertoires in COVID-19 (dated by TCRdb to the early 2020s). Describing the broader study: Collaborator samples came from the United States, Italy and Spain and covered acute and convalescent phases of COVID-19. The prospective study material was composed of cDNA or gDNA derived from T cells, B-cell-depleted T cells, or PBMCs. The dataset comprised deeply sampled blood TCRbeta repertoires from subjects exposed to, actively infected with, or recovered from COVID-19. The repertoires were released in a freely available public database meant as a resource for research on the immune response to SARS-CoV-2. Samples were obtained from the ongoing ImmuneRACE study (first 160 participants) and from over a thousand subjects provided by 6 global collaborators. Nearly every sample came with metadata listing a de-identified subject ID, COVID-19 status, age in years and sex. Where available, HLA class I and class II types were obtained from metadata supplied by the sample provider rather than from assay-based typing. Summary of the overall study and its limitations: The amount of clinical and demographic metadata varied by source and participant and was provided uncurated.

As for this clone: No antigen is known for it. Base qualities are not at hand, and no much larger clone is one base apart.

One collaborating source in Seattle enrolled patients while the patients were actively infected and followed the patients over time throughout the course of disease. Collaborating institutions collected whole blood in K2EDTA tubes following their own protocols. For TCRbeta analysis, collaborators shipped samples in one of three forms: frozen whole blood, isolated PBMCs, or DNA extracted from either of those sample types. Based on the germline V gene (reference sequence), the CDR1 and CDR2 sequences are LNHDA and SQIVND. The CDR3 holds 13 amino acids from the cysteine to the phenylalanine. CDR3 DNA only is kept here, 39 bases in frame from base 1. V ends up 4 bases short and J 8 bases short, with an unmatched junction base count of 4. TCRbeta CDR3 regions were amplified from genomic DNA using the immunoSEQ Assay, a bias-controlled multiplex PCR. Per the authors' processing: The number of nucleated cells in each sample was estimated from the amplification of reference gene primers within the assay. To quantify the absolute abundance of each unique TCRbeta CDR3 rearrangement, sequence reads were collapsed and filtered. For each sample, productive Simpson clonality was calculated as the square root of Simpson's diversity index over productive rearrangements. The immuneACCESS repertoire file appears here via TCRdb, limited to in-frame rearrangements. These files lack a portion of the clones; in checked studies, under half of the deficit traces to unresolved V genes, and the cause of the others is not known. V and J calls and clone size are as listed in that table; D and trimming were resolved from the DNA. The sample table holds roughly 260,000 clones, of which 91% were seen once. Approximately 2.6% of the sample belongs to the ten largest clones.

This receptor was identified in a young adult with COVID-19, enrolled during active disease. Sequencing used peripheral blood. The chain was built from TRBV19 and TRBJ1-5; 8 nucleotides in the junction match TRBD1. The CDR3 corresponds to CASSRQGFEPQHF. The sequenced DNA: TGTGCCAGTAGTAGACAGGGGTTTGAGCCCCAGCATTTT.